Below, 11 T cell receptor beta chains from the same sample are listed, as sequenced in a study of brain T cells in children with intractable seizures. Produced via immunoSEQ multiplex PCR; TCRdb's table is partial and in-frame only. Of tens of thousands of clones listed, just over 90% are singletons. The material sequenced was peripheral blood, taken at surgery. The origin of the receptors is a boy under three years old with tuberous sclerosis and intractable seizures.

The chain carries TRBV5-1 and TRBJ2-4, with D unclear. V dropped 4 bases and J dropped 4 bases, with 12 bases sitting between them. The CDR3 covers 14 residues. Germline V gene sequence: CDR1 SGHRS, CDR2 YFSETQ. The CDR3 reads CASSQDTGKNIQYF. CDR3 DNA: TGCGCCAGCAGCCAAGACACCGGAAAAAACATTCAGTACTTC.

The chain is built from TRBV13 and TRBJ1-3; 7 positions match TRBD1. The junction had 10 bases not matched to a gene; V was cut back by 5 bases and J by 0 bases. The CDR3 loop spans 17 amino acids. Germline V gene data show CDR1 as PRHDT and CDR2 as FYEKMQ (reference sequence). CDR3 protein: CASSTPGQVFSGNTIYF. As DNA, the CDR3 is TGTGCCAGCAGCACCCCAGGACAGGTATTCTCTGGAAACACCATATATTTT.

The chain is built from TRBV7-9 and TRBJ1-2; D gene uncertain. CDR1 is SEHNR and CDR2 is FQNEAQ in the germline V gene (reference sequence). The CDR3 contains 14 residues. Between the trimmed V and J ends, which lost 4 bases and 1 base, there was a span of 10 bases. CDR3 loop: CASSSALFNYGYTF. In DNA, the CDR3 is TGTGCCAGCAGCTCCGCTCTATTTAACTATGGCTACACCTTC.

There are a few counts of this clone. The rearrangement uses TRBV19 and TRBJ2-1; 8 positions agree with TRBD2. The CDR3 consists of 15 residues. With 3 bases clipped from V and 4 bases from J, the junction kept 5 bases outside the gene matches. Germline values: CDR1 LNHDA, CDR2 SQIVND (reference sequence). The CDR3 reads CASSIRLARYNEQFF. The CDR3 DNA sequence: TGTGCCAGTAGTATTCGACTAGCGCGTTACAATGAGCAGTTCTTC.

To note about this clone: The junction shows a germline mismatch at one end, possibly a read error. The V gene is TRBV5-1, the J gene TRBJ1-6, with D perhaps TRBD1 (5 bases). The CDR3 totals 13 residues. From germline, CDR1 is SGHRS and CDR2 YFSETQ. Here the CDR3 reads CASSLGDNSPLHF. The CDR3 bases are TGCGCCAGCAGTTTGGGGGATAATTCACCCCTCCACTTT.

The chain is built from TRBV3-1 (or the pseudogene TRBV3-2) and TRBJ2-7; D ambiguous. The germline CDR1 and CDR2 sequences are LGHDT and YNNKEL (reference sequence). With 1 base removed from V and 0 bases from J, the gap between germline ends came to 7 bases. The CDR3 covers 14 residues. DNA of the CDR3: TGTGCCAGCAGCCAAGGTCCGTCCTCCTACGAGCAGTACTTC. Translation gives CASSQGPSSYEQYF.

J is TRBJ2-7 and V is TRBV5-4; 8 bases match TRBD2. The CDR3 has 15 residues. The V and J ends lost 2 bases and 0 bases, in that order; junction bases with no gene match: 4. In germline, CDR1 is SGHNT, CDR2 YYREEE (reference sequence). The CDR3 DNA is TGTGCCAGCAGCTTAGGGCGGGGGGTCTCCTACGAGCAGTACTTC. Encoded protein: CASSLGRGVSYEQYF.

CDR3 sequence reads: CASSPWGEVIGNTIYF. The CDR3, as DNA: TGTGCCAGCTCACCGTGGGGGGAAGTAATTGGAAACACCATATATTTT. V and J are TRBV18 and TRBJ1-3, with D possibly TRBD1 on 5 matching bases. Trimming stripped 3 bases from V and 3 bases from J, with 15 bases between. Germline-derived CDR1 and CDR2 are KGHSH and LQKENI. The CDR3 runs 16 residues.

The chain recombines TRBV14 with TRBJ1-3; D not resolved. The V end lost 5 bases, the J end lost 0 bases, and 17 bases lay between the germline ends. Germline lookup yields CDR1 SGHDN and CDR2 FVKESK. The CDR3 contains 17 residues. The CDR3 here is CASSKRTRPLSGNTIYF. DNA for the CDR3: TGTGCCAGCAGCAAACGCACAAGGCCCCTCTCTGGAAACACCATATATTTT.

This clone turned up a few times. The chain carries TRBV7-3 and TRBJ1-5, with TRBD1 matching 11 bases. This CDR3 comprises 14 residues. J gave up 3 bases and V 11 bases, and 6 bases lay outside the gene matches. The germline V gene has CDR1 SGHTA and CDR2 FQGTGA. The CDR3 is CAPGTGGSNQPQHF. The CDR3, as DNA: TGTGCCCCAGGGACAGGGGGGTCCAATCAGCCCCAGCATTTT. Combining the CDR3 with reference TRBV7-3 and TRBJ1-5 gives the whole variable domain GAGVSQTPSNKVTEKGKYVELRCDPISGHTALYWYRQSLGQGPEFLIYFQGTGAADDSGLPNDRFFAVRPEGSVSTLKIQRTERGDSAVYLCAPGTGGSNQPQHFGDGTRLSIL.

This rearrangement joins TRBV7-8 to TRBJ2-3; perhaps TRBD1 as D (5 bases). The CDR3 has 15 amino acids. V lost 4 bases to trimming and J lost 2 bases, with 13 bases between them. Germline V lookup: CDR1 SGHVS, CDR2 FQNEAQ. The CDR3 region has the DNA TGTGCCAGCAGCTCACGACAGATTACCACAGATACGCAGTATTTT. Protein: CASSSRQITTDTQYF.